Described below is a single T cell receptor (beta chain) sequence and its context. Its specificity is unknown. The data stem from a study of siplizumab effects on memory and regulatory T cells. Study-wide results and limits: Sequences below about 10^-5 frequency were poorly captured, and few alloreactive clones mapped to unstimulated subsets.

Profiled with immunoSEQ multiplex PCR; TCRdb holds only in-frame clones, not every one. The sample yields about 120,000 clones, roughly 90% seen once. The CDR3 has 9 residues. Germline V gene lookup returns CDR1 MDHEN and CDR2 SYDVKM. Trimming took 10 bases from V and 3 from J, leaving 4 bases between them. The sample taken for sequencing was CD4+ T cells sorted from blood. This receptor was identified in a human donor in good health. The V gene is TRBV28, the J gene TRBJ2-7; D ambiguous. The CDR3 loop reads CAIGYEQYF. The DNA for the CDR3 is TGTGCCATTGGCTACGAGCAGTACTTC. Looking up the rest from reference TRBV28 and TRBJ2-7 gives the full variable domain: DVKVTQSSRYLVKRTGEKVFLECVQDMDHENMFWYRQDPGLGLRLIYFSYDVKMKEKGDIPEGYSVSREKKERFSLILESASTNQTSMYLCAIGYEQYFGPGTRLTVT.